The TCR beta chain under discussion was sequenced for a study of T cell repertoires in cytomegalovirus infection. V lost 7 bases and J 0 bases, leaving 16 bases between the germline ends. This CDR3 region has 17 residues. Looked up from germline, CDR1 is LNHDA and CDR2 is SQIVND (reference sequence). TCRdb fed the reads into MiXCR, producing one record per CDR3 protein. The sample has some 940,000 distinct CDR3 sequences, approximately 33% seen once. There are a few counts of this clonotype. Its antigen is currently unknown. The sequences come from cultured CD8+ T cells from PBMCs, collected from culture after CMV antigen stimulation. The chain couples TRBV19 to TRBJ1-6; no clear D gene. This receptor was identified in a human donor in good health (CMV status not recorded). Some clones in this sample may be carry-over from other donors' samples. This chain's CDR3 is CASTHGTRSSYNSPLHF. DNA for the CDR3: TGTGCCAGTACCCACGGCACCCGAAGCTCCTATAATTCACCCCTCCACTTT.